Listed below are T cell receptor beta chains from one sample, sequenced in a study of blood T cells in healthy people across ages. TCRdb passed the 5' RACE reads through MiXCR, listing each CDR3 protein once. Of over 950,000 distinct CDR3 sequences in the sample, under 40% were seen once. Material: blood. The receptors here all came from a man younger than 30 in good health. CDR3s include the opening cysteine and the closing phenylalanine or tryptophan. Each record gives: clone size, J gene, D gene, V gene, CDR3 DNA, CDR3 protein. A D gene is named only where the DNA matches it firmly. Rows give clone size only sometimes, using once, few, many, or a class for an expanded clone.

clone size: .
J gene: TRBJ1-4
D gene: .
V gene: TRBV5-6
CDR3 DNA: TGTGCCAGCAGCTTTATCCAGGGGAAAGTTTCCAAGGAAAAACTGTTTTTT
CDR3 protein: CASSFIQGKVSKEKLFF

clone size: .
J gene: TRBJ2-1
D gene: TRBD2
V gene: TRBV12-5
CDR3 DNA: TGTGCTAGTGGTTTCTTGCTAGCGGGGACTAGCTCCTACAATGAGCAGTTCTTC
CDR3 protein: CASGFLLAGTSSYNEQFF

clone size: .
J gene: TRBJ2-2
D gene: .
V gene: TRBV3-1
CDR3 DNA: TGTGCCAGCAGCCAACCTCACAGGGTTTCGGCCGGGGAGCTGTTTTTT
CDR3 protein: CASSQPHRVSAGELFF

clone size: .
J gene: TRBJ1-2
D gene: .
V gene: TRBV11-2
CDR3 DNA: TGTGCCAGCAGCTCTGTCACGACGTGGGGCTACACCTTC
CDR3 protein: CASSSVTTWGYTF

clone size: .
J gene: TRBJ2-4
D gene: .
V gene: TRBV9
CDR3 DNA: TGTGCCAGCAGCTCGGTCGGGGAAAACATTCAGTACTTC
CDR3 protein: CASSSVGENIQYF

clone size: few
J gene: TRBJ2-4
D gene: TRBD1
V gene: TRBV7-9
CDR3 DNA: TGTGCCAGCAGCTTAGGGGGCCCTAGACAGGGCCTCAAAAACATTCAGTACTTC
CDR3 protein: CASSLGGPRQGLKNIQYF

clone size: .
J gene: TRBJ1-1
D gene: .
V gene: TRBV20-1
CDR3 DNA: TGCAGTGCTAGATTGTTGAGAGGGACGGAAGCTTTCTTT
CDR3 protein: CSARLLRGTEAFF

clone size: .
J gene: TRBJ1-1
D gene: .
V gene: TRBV20-1
CDR3 DNA: TGCAGTGCTAGGCTAGTAGGGGTACACACTGAAGCTTTCTTT
CDR3 protein: CSARLVGVHTEAFF

clone size: .
J gene: TRBJ1-2
D gene: TRBD1
V gene: TRBV20-1
CDR3 DNA: TGCAGTGCTAGAGACCGGGACAGGAACCATGGCTACACCTTC
CDR3 protein: CSARDRDRNHGYTF

clone size: .
J gene: TRBJ1-4
D gene: .
V gene: TRBV4-2
CDR3 DNA: TGTGCCAGCAGCCAAGAGGGGACAACAAATGAAAAACTGTTTTTT
CDR3 protein: CASSQEGTTNEKLFF

clone size: .
J gene: TRBJ2-1
D gene: .
V gene: TRBV11-2
CDR3 DNA: TGTGCCAGCAGCTCGGGGCGGACAAATGAGCAGTTCTTC
CDR3 protein: CASSSGRTNEQFF

clone size: few
J gene: TRBJ2-1
D gene: .
V gene: TRBV10-3
CDR3 DNA: TGTGCCATCAGTTTACAGCTGAACAATGAGCAGTTCTTC
CDR3 protein: CAISLQLNNEQFF

clone size: .
J gene: TRBJ2-3
D gene: .
V gene: TRBV20-1
CDR3 DNA: TGCAGTGCTAGACCCCCAGGCTCCACAGATACGCAGTATTTT
CDR3 protein: CSARPPGSTDTQYF

clone size: .
J gene: TRBJ2-7
D gene: .
V gene: TRBV5-1
CDR3 DNA: TGCGTCAGCAGCTTGGGGCAGGCCTCCTACGAGCAGTACTTC
CDR3 protein: CVSSLGQASYEQYF

clone size: .
J gene: TRBJ2-3
D gene: TRBD1
V gene: TRBV7-2
CDR3 DNA: TGTGCCAGCAGCCAATCAGGACAGGGTATTTCAGATACGCAGTATTTT
CDR3 protein: CASSQSGQGISDTQYF

clone size: few
J gene: TRBJ2-5
D gene: .
V gene: TRBV20-1
CDR3 DNA: TGCAGTGCTAGACCCCTAGCGCAAGAGACCCAGTACTTC
CDR3 protein: CSARPLAQETQYF

clone size: .
J gene: TRBJ1-5
D gene: .
V gene: TRBV7-9
CDR3 DNA: TGTGCCAGCAGCTTATCGGCTAGGGAGGTTCAGCCCCAGCATTTT
CDR3 protein: CASSLSAREVQPQHF

clone size: .
J gene: TRBJ1-1
D gene: TRBD1
V gene: TRBV2
CDR3 DNA: TGTGCCAGCAGTGAAGAGGGCACAGGGGAATACACTGAAGCTTTCTTT
CDR3 protein: CASSEEGTGEYTEAFF

clone size: .
J gene: TRBJ2-1
D gene: .
V gene: TRBV2
CDR3 DNA: TGTGCCAGCAGTGTCCTAACGGGGGGCGGGAATGAGCAGTTCTTC
CDR3 protein: CASSVLTGGGNEQFF

clone size: .
J gene: TRBJ1-5
D gene: TRBD1
V gene: TRBV20-1
CDR3 DNA: TGCAGTGCTACGGACAGGGACGGGAATCAGCCCCAGCATTTT
CDR3 protein: CSATDRDGNQPQHF

clone size: .
J gene: TRBJ2-7
D gene: TRBD2
V gene: TRBV12-3/TRBV12-4
CDR3 DNA: TGTGCCAGCAGTTTAGCGCGACTAGCGGGGACCTACAAGGAGCAGTACTTC
CDR3 protein: CASSLARLAGTYKEQYF

clone size: few
J gene: TRBJ2-1
D gene: TRBD1
V gene: TRBV4-3
CDR3 DNA: TGCGCCAGCAGCCAGGGTACAGGGGGGCAGGTATACAATGAGCAGTTCTTC
CDR3 protein: CASSQGTGGQVYNEQFF

clone size: once
J gene: TRBJ1-6
D gene: .
V gene: TRBV30
CDR3 DNA: TGTGCCTGGAGTGAACAGGGAAATTCACCCCTCCACTTT
CDR3 protein: CAWSEQGNSPLHF

clone size: .
J gene: TRBJ1-1
D gene: .
V gene: TRBV6-6
CDR3 DNA: TGTGCCAGCACTAACGGGTTTCCCACTGAAGCTTTCTTT
CDR3 protein: CASTNGFPTEAFF

clone size: .
J gene: TRBJ2-3
D gene: TRBD1
V gene: TRBV7-2
CDR3 DNA: TGTGCCAGCAGCCAAAATCCGGGACAGGGGTATTTT
CDR3 protein: CASSQNPGQGYF

clone size: .
J gene: TRBJ2-7
D gene: TRBD1
V gene: TRBV4-1
CDR3 DNA: TGCGCCAGCAGCCAATTCCCGGGACAGCACAACAATGAGCAGTACTTC
CDR3 protein: CASSQFPGQHNNEQYF

clone size: few
J gene: TRBJ2-1
D gene: .
V gene: TRBV5-1
CDR3 DNA: TGCGCCAGCAGCTGGAACAGAGCTTCGAATATAGGTGAGCAGTTCTTC
CDR3 protein: CASSWNRASNIGEQFF

clone size: few
J gene: TRBJ2-5
D gene: .
V gene: TRBV19
CDR3 DNA: TGTGCCAGTAGTACCCCAGAACAAGAGACCCAGTACTTC
CDR3 protein: CASSTPEQETQYF

clone size: .
J gene: TRBJ1-2
D gene: TRBD1
V gene: TRBV29-1
CDR3 DNA: TGCAGCGTTGGCCGGGACAGAGGCTATGGCTACACCTTC
CDR3 protein: CSVGRDRGYGYTF

clone size: .
J gene: TRBJ1-2
D gene: .
V gene: TRBV4-2
CDR3 DNA: TGTGCCAGCAGCCAAGACGGGGGGGCAGTGGGGAACTATGGCTACACCTTC
CDR3 protein: CASSQDGGAVGNYGYTF

clone size: .
J gene: TRBJ2-5
D gene: TRBD2
V gene: TRBV15
CDR3 DNA: TGTGCCTCCGCGACCGGGACTAGCGGAAATGAGCAGTACTTC
CDR3 protein: CASATGTSGNEQYF

clone size: .
J gene: TRBJ2-5
D gene: TRBD1
V gene: TRBV7-6
CDR3 DNA: TGTGCCAGCAGCTTGAGGGACAGGGGAACTTGGCCTCAAGAGACCCAGTACTTC
CDR3 protein: CASSLRDRGTWPQETQYF

clone size: .
J gene: TRBJ1-5
D gene: .
V gene: TRBV4-2
CDR3 DNA: TGTGCCAGCAGCCAAGAAGCTGGTTCGGATCAGCCCCAGCATTTT
CDR3 protein: CASSQEAGSDQPQHF

clone size: .
J gene: TRBJ1-1
D gene: .
V gene: TRBV5-6
CDR3 DNA: TGTGCCAGCAGCAGGACAAATATGCCCGAAGCTTTCTTT
CDR3 protein: CASSRTNMPEAFF

clone size: .
J gene: TRBJ1-1
D gene: .
V gene: TRBV5-5
CDR3 DNA: TGTGCCAGCAGCTCACAACCGGGGACGGGGGATGAAGCTTTCTTT
CDR3 protein: CASSSQPGTGDEAFF

clone size: few
J gene: TRBJ2-3
D gene: .
V gene: TRBV11-2
CDR3 DNA: TGTGCCAGCAGCCCCGAGGAGCGCCCCACAGATACGCAGTATTTT
CDR3 protein: CASSPEERPTDTQYF

clone size: .
J gene: TRBJ1-5
D gene: .
V gene: TRBV6-1
CDR3 DNA: TGTGCCAGCAGTGTGGAGTGGTCGAGCAATCAGCCCCAGCATTTT
CDR3 protein: CASSVEWSSNQPQHF

clone size: few
J gene: TRBJ1-2
D gene: TRBD1
V gene: TRBV20-1
CDR3 DNA: TGCAGTGCTGGACGTCGACAGGGAGTAGGGGGCTACACCTTC
CDR3 protein: CSAGRRQGVGGYTF

clone size: .
J gene: TRBJ1-1
D gene: TRBD1
V gene: TRBV25-1
CDR3 DNA: TGTGCCAGCAACAGGGGGTGGGGCACTGAAGCTTTCTTT
CDR3 protein: CASNRGWGTEAFF

clone size: few
J gene: TRBJ2-4
D gene: .
V gene: TRBV6-2/TRBV6-3
CDR3 DNA: TGTGCCAGCAGACTTCGCGGGACCCACGATAGAAACATTCAGTACTTC
CDR3 protein: CASRLRGTHDRNIQYF

clone size: .
J gene: TRBJ2-3
D gene: .
V gene: TRBV7-3
CDR3 DNA: TGTGCCAGCAGCTTAGGGCATCCGGCAGATACGCAGTATTTT
CDR3 protein: CASSLGHPADTQYF

clone size: .
J gene: TRBJ2-7
D gene: TRBD2
V gene: TRBV7-8
CDR3 DNA: TGTGCCAGCAGCTTAGACCGACTAGCGGGGGGCCCCGATGAGCAGTACTTC
CDR3 protein: CASSLDRLAGGPDEQYF

clone size: .
J gene: TRBJ2-3
D gene: .
V gene: TRBV2
CDR3 DNA: TGTGCCAGCAGTGTGGAGACCACAGATACGCAGTATTTT
CDR3 protein: CASSVETTDTQYF

clone size: .
J gene: TRBJ2-2
D gene: .
V gene: TRBV27
CDR3 DNA: TGTGCCAGCAGTCCCCTAGCGCCCGGGGAGCTGTTTTTT
CDR3 protein: CASSPLAPGELFF

clone size: .
J gene: TRBJ1-1
D gene: .
V gene: TRBV7-3
CDR3 DNA: TGTGCCAGCAGCTATGAGACAGAAGGTGAAGCTTTCTTT
CDR3 protein: CASSYETEGEAFF

clone size: .
J gene: TRBJ2-5
D gene: .
V gene: TRBV2
CDR3 DNA: TGTGCCAGCCTCGAGGACTACCTACAAGAGACCCAGTACTTC
CDR3 protein: CASLEDYLQETQYF

clone size: .
J gene: TRBJ2-1
D gene: TRBD2
V gene: TRBV27
CDR3 DNA: TGTGCCAGCAGTATAGGGGCGGGGGGGAGTGTACCCTACAATGAGCAGTTCTTC
CDR3 protein: CASSIGAGGSVPYNEQFF

clone size: few
J gene: TRBJ2-3
D gene: .
V gene: TRBV20-1
CDR3 DNA: TGCAGTGCTAGAGATTACGGGACTAGCACAGATACGCAGTATTTT
CDR3 protein: CSARDYGTSTDTQYF

clone size: .
J gene: TRBJ2-1
D gene: TRBD1
V gene: TRBV27
CDR3 DNA: TGTGCCAGCAGTCCAAGACAGGGGTACGAGCAGTTCTTC
CDR3 protein: CASSPRQGYEQFF

clone size: .
J gene: TRBJ1-1
D gene: .
V gene: TRBV21-1
CDR3 DNA: TGTGCCAGCAGCATCTTAGATCAGGGGCGTTGGACTGAAGCTTTCTTT
CDR3 protein: CASSILDQGRWTEAFF

clone size: .
J gene: TRBJ1-6
D gene: .
V gene: TRBV20-1
CDR3 DNA: TGCAGTGCTAGGGGGGACCTAAATTCACCCCTCCACTTT
CDR3 protein: CSARGDLNSPLHF

clone size: few
J gene: TRBJ1-3
D gene: .
V gene: TRBV20-1
CDR3 DNA: TGCAGTCTCGTGGGGGGGGGAAACACCATATATTTT
CDR3 protein: CSLVGGGNTIYF

clone size: few
J gene: TRBJ2-7
D gene: .
V gene: TRBV20-1
CDR3 DNA: TGCAGTGCTAGAGACGTCCCATCTCCGGGGCGCGAGCAGTACTTC
CDR3 protein: CSARDVPSPGREQYF

clone size: few
J gene: TRBJ2-5
D gene: .
V gene: TRBV7-9
CDR3 DNA: TGTGCCAGCAGCCGATCAGAGAGACATCAAGAGACCCAGTACTTC
CDR3 protein: CASSRSERHQETQYF

clone size: .
J gene: TRBJ2-1
D gene: .
V gene: TRBV7-9
CDR3 DNA: TGTGCCAGCTTTCAAGACGGATACAATGAGCAGTTCTTC
CDR3 protein: CASFQDGYNEQFF

clone size: few
J gene: TRBJ2-7
D gene: .
V gene: TRBV5-5
CDR3 DNA: TGTGCCAGCAGCTTGGGTGACAGCTACTCCTACGAGCAGTACTTC
CDR3 protein: CASSLGDSYSYEQYF

clone size: few
J gene: TRBJ1-4
D gene: .
V gene: TRBV7-2
CDR3 DNA: TGTGCCAGCAGCTTAAACGGCCATTACAATGAAAAACTGTTTTTT
CDR3 protein: CASSLNGHYNEKLFF

clone size: .
J gene: TRBJ2-7
D gene: TRBD2
V gene: TRBV12-3/TRBV12-4
CDR3 DNA: TGTGCCAGCCTAGCGGGGGTAGCCTACAATGAGCAGTACTTC
CDR3 protein: CASLAGVAYNEQYF

clone size: .
J gene: TRBJ1-3
D gene: .
V gene: TRBV7-2
CDR3 DNA: TGTGCCAGCAGCTTATCCATCGGGGCTGCTGGAAACACCATATATTTT
CDR3 protein: CASSLSIGAAGNTIYF